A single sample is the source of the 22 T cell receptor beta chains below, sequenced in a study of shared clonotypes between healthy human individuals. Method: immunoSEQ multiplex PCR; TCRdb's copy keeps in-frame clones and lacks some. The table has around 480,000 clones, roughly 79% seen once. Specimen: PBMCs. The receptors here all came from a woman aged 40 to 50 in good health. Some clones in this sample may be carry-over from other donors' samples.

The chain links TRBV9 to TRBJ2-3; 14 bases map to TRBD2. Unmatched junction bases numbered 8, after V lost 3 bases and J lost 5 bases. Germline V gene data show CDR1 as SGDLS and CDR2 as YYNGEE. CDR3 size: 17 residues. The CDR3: CASSEWGLAGEGDTQYF. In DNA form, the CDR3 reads TGTGCCAGCAGCGAGTGGGGACTAGCGGGAGAGGGAGATACGCAGTATTTT.

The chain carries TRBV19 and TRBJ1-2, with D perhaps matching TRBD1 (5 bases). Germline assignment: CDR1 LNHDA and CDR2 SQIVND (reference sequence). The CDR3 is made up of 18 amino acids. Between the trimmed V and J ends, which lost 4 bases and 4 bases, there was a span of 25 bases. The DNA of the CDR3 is TGTGCCAGTAGTACCGCGTTCCGTGGGCAGGGCGGGGCCTATGGCTACACCTTC. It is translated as CASSTAFRGQGGAYGYTF.

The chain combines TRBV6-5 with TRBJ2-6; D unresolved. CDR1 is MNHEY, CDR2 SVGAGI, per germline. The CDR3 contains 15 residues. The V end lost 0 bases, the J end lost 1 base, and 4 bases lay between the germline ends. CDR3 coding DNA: TGTGCCAGCAGTTACTCGCCGTCTGGGGCCAACGTCCTGACTTTC. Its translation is CASSYSPSGANVLTF.

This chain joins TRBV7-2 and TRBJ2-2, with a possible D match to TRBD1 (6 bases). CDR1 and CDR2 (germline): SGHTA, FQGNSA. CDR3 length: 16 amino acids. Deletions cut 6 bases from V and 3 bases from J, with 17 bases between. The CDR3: CASRLPFRGDTGELFF. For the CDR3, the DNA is TGTGCCAGCAGATTGCCGTTCAGGGGAGACACCGGGGAGCTGTTTTTT.

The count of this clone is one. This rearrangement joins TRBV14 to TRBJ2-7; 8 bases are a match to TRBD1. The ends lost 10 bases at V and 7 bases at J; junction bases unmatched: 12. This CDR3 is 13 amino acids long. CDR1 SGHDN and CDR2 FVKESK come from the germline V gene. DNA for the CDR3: TGTGCCATCTCACGACGACAGGGGAGTGAGCAGTACTTC. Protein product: CAISRRQGSEQYF.

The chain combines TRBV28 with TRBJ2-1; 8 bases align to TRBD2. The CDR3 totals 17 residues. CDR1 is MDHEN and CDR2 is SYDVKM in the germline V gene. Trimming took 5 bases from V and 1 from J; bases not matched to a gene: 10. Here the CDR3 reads CASSPTRLAYSYNEQFF. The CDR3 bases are TGTGCCAGCAGTCCAACCAGACTAGCGTATTCCTACAATGAGCAGTTCTTC.

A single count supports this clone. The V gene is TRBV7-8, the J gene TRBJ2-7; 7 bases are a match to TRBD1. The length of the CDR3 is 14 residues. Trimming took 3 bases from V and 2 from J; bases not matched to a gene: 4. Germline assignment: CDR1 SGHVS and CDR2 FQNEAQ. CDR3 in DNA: TGTGCCAGCAGCTTCGGGACAGCCACCTACGAGCAGTACTTC. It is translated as CASSFGTATYEQYF.

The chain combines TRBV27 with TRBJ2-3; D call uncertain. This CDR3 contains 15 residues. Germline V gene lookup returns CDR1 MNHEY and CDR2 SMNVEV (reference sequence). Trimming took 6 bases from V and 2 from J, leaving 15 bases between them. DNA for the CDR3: TGTGCCAGCAGGTGGTCCTACCAGAACACAGATACGCAGTATTTT. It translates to CASRWSYQNTDTQYF.

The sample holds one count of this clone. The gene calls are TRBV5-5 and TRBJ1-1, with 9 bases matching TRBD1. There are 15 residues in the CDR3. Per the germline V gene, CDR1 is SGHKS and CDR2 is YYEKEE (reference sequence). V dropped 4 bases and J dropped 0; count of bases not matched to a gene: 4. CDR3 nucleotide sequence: TGTGCCAGCAGCCCCACAGGGGGCTTGAACACTGAAGCTTTCTTT. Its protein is CASSPTGGLNTEAFF.

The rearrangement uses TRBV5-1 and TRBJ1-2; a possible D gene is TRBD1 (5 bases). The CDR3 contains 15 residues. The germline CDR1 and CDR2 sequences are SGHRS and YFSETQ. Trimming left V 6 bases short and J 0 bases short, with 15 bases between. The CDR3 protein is CASNPQDTSNYGYTF. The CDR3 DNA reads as TGCGCCAGCAACCCTCAGGACACCTCTAACTATGGCTACACCTTC. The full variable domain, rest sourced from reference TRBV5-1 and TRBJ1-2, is KAGVTQTPRYLIKTRGQQVTLSCSPISGHRSVSWYQQTPGQGLQFLFEYFSETQRNKGNFPGRFSGRQFSNSRSEMNVSTLELGDSALYLCASNPQDTSNYGYTFGSGTRLTVV.

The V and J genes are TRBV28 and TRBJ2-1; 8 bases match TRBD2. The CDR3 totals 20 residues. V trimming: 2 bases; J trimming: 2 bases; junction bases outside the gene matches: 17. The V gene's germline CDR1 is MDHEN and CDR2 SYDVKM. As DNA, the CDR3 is TGTGCCAGCAGTTTACCCCTAGGCACTGAGCGGGAGAAGACCTACAATGAGCAGTTCTTC. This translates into CASSLPLGTEREKTYNEQFF.

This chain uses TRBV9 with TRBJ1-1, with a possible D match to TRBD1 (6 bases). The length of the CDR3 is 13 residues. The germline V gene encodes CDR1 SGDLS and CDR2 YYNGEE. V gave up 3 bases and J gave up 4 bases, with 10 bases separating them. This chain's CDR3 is CASSGGQTTEAFF. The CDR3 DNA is TGTGCCAGCAGCGGTGGACAGACCACTGAAGCTTTCTTT.

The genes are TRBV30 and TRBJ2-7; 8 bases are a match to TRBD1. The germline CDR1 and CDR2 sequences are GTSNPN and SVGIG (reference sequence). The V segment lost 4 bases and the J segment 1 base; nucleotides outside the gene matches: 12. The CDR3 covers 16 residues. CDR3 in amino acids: CAWTTDRGPMSYEQYF. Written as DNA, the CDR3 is TGTGCCTGGACTACAGACAGGGGCCCAATGTCCTACGAGCAGTACTTC.

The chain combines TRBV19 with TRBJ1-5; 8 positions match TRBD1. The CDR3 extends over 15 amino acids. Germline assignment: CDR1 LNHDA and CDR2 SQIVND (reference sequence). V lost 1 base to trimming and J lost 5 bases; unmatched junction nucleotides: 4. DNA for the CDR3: TGTGCCAGTAGTATAGGGCAGGGGGCGTATCAGCCCCAGCATTTT. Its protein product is CASSIGQGAYQPQHF.

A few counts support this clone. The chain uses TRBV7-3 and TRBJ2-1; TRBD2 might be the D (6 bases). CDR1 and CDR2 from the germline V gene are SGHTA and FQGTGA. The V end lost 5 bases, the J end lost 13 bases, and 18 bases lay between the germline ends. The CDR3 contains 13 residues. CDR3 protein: CASSPPQRVEQFF. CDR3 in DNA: TGTGCCAGCAGCCCCCCCCAGCGGGTAGAACAGTTCTTC.

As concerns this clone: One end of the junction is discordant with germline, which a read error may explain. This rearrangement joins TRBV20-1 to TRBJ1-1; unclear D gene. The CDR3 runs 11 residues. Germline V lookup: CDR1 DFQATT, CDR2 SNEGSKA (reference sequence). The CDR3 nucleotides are TGCAGCGCTATTAAGGATTCTGAAGCTTTCTTT. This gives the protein CSAIKDSEAFF.

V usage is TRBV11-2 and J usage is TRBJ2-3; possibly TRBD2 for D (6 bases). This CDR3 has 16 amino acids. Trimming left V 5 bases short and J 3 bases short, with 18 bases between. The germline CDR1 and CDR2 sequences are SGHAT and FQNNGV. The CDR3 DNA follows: TGTGCCAGCAGCCGGGCGGCTAGCGTTGATACAGATACGCAGTATTTT. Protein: CASSRAASVDTDTQYF.

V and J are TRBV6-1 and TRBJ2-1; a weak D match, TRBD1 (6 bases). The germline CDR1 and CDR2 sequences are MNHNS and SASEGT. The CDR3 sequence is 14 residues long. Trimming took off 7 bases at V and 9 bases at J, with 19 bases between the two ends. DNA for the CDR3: TGTGCCAGCACCACCCAAGGGGGACCAGGTGAGCAGTTCTTC. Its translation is CASTTQGGPGEQFF.

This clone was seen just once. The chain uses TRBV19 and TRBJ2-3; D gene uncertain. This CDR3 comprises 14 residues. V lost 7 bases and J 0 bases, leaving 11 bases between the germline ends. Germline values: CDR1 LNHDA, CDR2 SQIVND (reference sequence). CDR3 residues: CASTKDLSTDTQYF. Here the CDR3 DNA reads TGTGCCAGTACTAAGGATCTTAGCACAGATACGCAGTATTTT. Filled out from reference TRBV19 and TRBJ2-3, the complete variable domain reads DGGITQSPKYLFRKEGQNVTLSCEQNLNHDAMYWYRQDPGQGLRLIYYSQIVNDFQKGDIAEGYSVSREKKESFPLTVTSAQKNPTAFYLCASTKDLSTDTQYFGPGTRLTVL.

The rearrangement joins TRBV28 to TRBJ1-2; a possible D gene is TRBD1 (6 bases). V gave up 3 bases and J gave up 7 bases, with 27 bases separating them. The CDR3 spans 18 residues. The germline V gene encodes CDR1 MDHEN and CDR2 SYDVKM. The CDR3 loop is CASSFRGAGTLPNLGYTF. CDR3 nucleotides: TGTGCCAGCAGTTTCCGGGGGGCAGGGACGCTTCCCAACCTTGGCTACACCTTC.

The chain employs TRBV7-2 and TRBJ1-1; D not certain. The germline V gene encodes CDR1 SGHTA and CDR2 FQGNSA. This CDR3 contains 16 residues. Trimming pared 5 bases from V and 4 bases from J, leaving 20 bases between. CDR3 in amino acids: CASSPSPTAASTEAFF. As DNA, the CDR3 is TGTGCCAGCAGCCCATCTCCGACTGCAGCGAGCACTGAAGCTTTCTTT.

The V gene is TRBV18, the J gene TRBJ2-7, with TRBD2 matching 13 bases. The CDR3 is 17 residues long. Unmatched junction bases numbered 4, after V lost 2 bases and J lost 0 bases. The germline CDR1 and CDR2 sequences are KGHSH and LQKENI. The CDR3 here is CASSPGGLAGPSYEQYF. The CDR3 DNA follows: TGTGCCAGCTCACCAGGGGGACTAGCGGGACCCTCCTACGAGCAGTACTTC.